These T cell receptor beta chains were read from a single sample in a study of T-cell reconstitution after alpha-beta-depleted transplantation in children. Each CDR3 protein is one row after TCRdb ran MiXCR on the PCR reads. The sample carries about 400,000 distinct CDR3 sequences, about a fifth recorded once. The starting material was PBMCs from the stem cell graft donor, obtained from the stem cell graft. These receptors were collected from a human donor who donated a stem cell graft to a child with acute myeloid leukemia. CDR3s include the opening cysteine and the closing phenylalanine or tryptophan. D genes are given only for firm matches. Some rows mark clone size as missing; the rest say once, few, many or name a class of expanded clone.

abundance: few
v_gene: TRBV5-5
d_gene: TRBD2
j_gene: TRBJ2-7
CDR3nt: TGTGCCAGCAGCTTAGTACCTAGCGGGAGGGCCCGGGAGCAGTACTTC
CDR3aa: CASSLVPSGRAREQYF

abundance: many
v_gene: TRBV6-1
d_gene: TRBD2
j_gene: TRBJ2-1
CDR3nt: TGTGCCAGCAGTGGACTAGCTTTGTCCAATGAGCAGTTCTTC
CDR3aa: CASSGLALSNEQFF

abundance: NA
v_gene: TRBV3-1
d_gene: NA
j_gene: TRBJ2-5
CDR3nt: TGTGCCAGCAGCCCCGAATCGGGGGTAGAGACCCAGTACTTC
CDR3aa: CASSPESGVETQYF

abundance: NA
v_gene: TRBV7-7
d_gene: NA
j_gene: TRBJ2-3
CDR3nt: TGTGCCAGCAGCTTAGGGGTGTTCACAGATACGCAGTATTTT
CDR3aa: CASSLGVFTDTQYF

abundance: many
v_gene: TRBV20-1
d_gene: NA
j_gene: TRBJ2-3
CDR3nt: TGCAGTGCTAGAGAATTGGACACAGATACGCAGTATTTT
CDR3aa: CSARELDTDTQYF

abundance: NA
v_gene: TRBV3-1
d_gene: TRBD1
j_gene: TRBJ2-1
CDR3nt: TGTGCCAGCAGCCCCGGGACAGGTCCCTACAATGAGCAGTTCTTC
CDR3aa: CASSPGTGPYNEQFF

abundance: few
v_gene: TRBV29-1
d_gene: NA
j_gene: TRBJ2-2
CDR3nt: TGCAGCGGCGCCCAGAACACCGGGGAGCTGTTTTTT
CDR3aa: CSGAQNTGELFF

abundance: NA
v_gene: TRBV20-1
d_gene: NA
j_gene: TRBJ2-5
CDR3nt: TGCAGTGGGCGGGCGGCTGAAGAGACCCAGTACTTC
CDR3aa: CSGRAAEETQYF

abundance: many
v_gene: TRBV5-1
d_gene: TRBD1
j_gene: TRBJ2-7
CDR3nt: TGCGCCAGCAGCTCACAGACAGGGACCTACGAGCAGTACTTC
CDR3aa: CASSSQTGTYEQYF

abundance: NA
v_gene: TRBV12-3/TRBV12-4
d_gene: NA
j_gene: TRBJ2-7
CDR3nt: TGTGCCAGCAGGAGAGGCTCAAGCTCCTACGAGCAGTACTTC
CDR3aa: CASRRGSSSYEQYF

abundance: NA
v_gene: TRBV7-9
d_gene: NA
j_gene: TRBJ1-5
CDR3nt: TGTGCCAGCAGCCCGAGCCCAAGCAATCAGCCCCAGCATTTT
CDR3aa: CASSPSPSNQPQHF

abundance: NA
v_gene: TRBV11-2
d_gene: TRBD2
j_gene: TRBJ2-1
CDR3nt: TGTGCCAGCAGCCGCGGGAGGGCCGCAAATGAGCAGTTCTTC
CDR3aa: CASSRGRAANEQFF

abundance: NA
v_gene: TRBV12-3/TRBV12-4
d_gene: TRBD2
j_gene: TRBJ2-1
CDR3nt: TGTGCCAGCCACCCGCAGGGAGGGCAGCGAGGTGAGCAGTTCTTC
CDR3aa: CASHPQGGQRGEQFF

abundance: few
v_gene: TRBV27
d_gene: TRBD1
j_gene: TRBJ1-4
CDR3nt: TGTGCCAGCAGTCCAGGGGACAGGATATCAACTAATGAAAAACTGTTTTTT
CDR3aa: CASSPGDRISTNEKLFF

abundance: NA
v_gene: TRBV5-1
d_gene: TRBD2
j_gene: TRBJ2-1
CDR3nt: TGCGCCAGCAGCTCAGGCGGGGGGGCCTACAATGAGCAGTTCTTC
CDR3aa: CASSSGGGAYNEQFF

abundance: NA
v_gene: TRBV3-1
d_gene: TRBD2
j_gene: TRBJ2-1
CDR3nt: TGTGCCAGCAGCTTAGGACTAGCGGGAGGCCCTCAGTTCTTC
CDR3aa: CASSLGLAGGPQFF

abundance: NA
v_gene: TRBV20-1
d_gene: NA
j_gene: TRBJ2-7
CDR3nt: TGCAGTGCTAGCCGGGACGCCCACCATTACGAGCAGTACTTC
CDR3aa: CSASRDAHHYEQYF

abundance: many
v_gene: TRBV20-1
d_gene: NA
j_gene: TRBJ1-2
CDR3nt: TGCAGTGCTAAGGAGGGTGTCTATGGCTACACCTTC
CDR3aa: CSAKEGVYGYTF

abundance: many
v_gene: TRBV28
d_gene: TRBD1
j_gene: TRBJ2-7
CDR3nt: TGTGCCACCCGATTCTGGGACAGAGACTACGAGCAGTACTTC
CDR3aa: CATRFWDRDYEQYF

abundance: few
v_gene: TRBV12-3/TRBV12-4
d_gene: NA
j_gene: TRBJ2-1
CDR3nt: TGTGCCAGCAGTTTAGCCCAAAAATATGAGCAGTTCTTC
CDR3aa: CASSLAQKYEQFF

abundance: NA
v_gene: TRBV20-1
d_gene: NA
j_gene: TRBJ2-1
CDR3nt: TGCAGTGCGGGCCGTTGGGGAGGTAACTACAATGAGCAGTTCTTC
CDR3aa: CSAGRWGGNYNEQFF

abundance: few
v_gene: TRBV5-1
d_gene: NA
j_gene: TRBJ2-2
CDR3nt: TGCGCCAGCAGAAGTAGCGAGAACACCGGGGAGCTGTTTTTT
CDR3aa: CASRSSENTGELFF

abundance: NA
v_gene: TRBV7-7
d_gene: TRBD2
j_gene: TRBJ2-5
CDR3nt: TGTGCTAGCGGGCAGGGTTCGTTCCAGTACTTC
CDR3aa: CASGQGSFQYF

abundance: many
v_gene: TRBV20-1
d_gene: NA
j_gene: TRBJ2-5
CDR3nt: TGCAGTGCCCCAATCGACAGTCAAGAGACCCAGTACTTC
CDR3aa: CSAPIDSQETQYF